This TCR beta chain was captured by sequencing in a study of cytomegalovirus exposure and HLA in healthy donors. Study-wide findings and caveats: Altogether, 170 or so TCR beta chains were recorded as cytomegalovirus-associated.

CDR3 length equals 13 residues. Germline V CDR1 and CDR2: MNHEY, SVGAGI. Concerning this clone itself: The antigen is unknown. A junction end diverges from the germline sequence, so it may reflect a read error.

In the PCR, 60 Vbeta and 13 Jbeta primers were used. Assay used: immunoSEQ multiplex PCR; TCRdb lists only in-frame clones, some missing. Of hundreds of thousands of clones in the sample, around three quarters were seen once. This clonotype originated in a man aged 40-49 years in good health and CMV-seronegative. Sequenced sample: PBMCs. The chain has TRBV6-5 and TRBJ1-6; D not resolved. CDR3 residues: CASRENRNSPFHF. CDR3 coding DNA: TGTGCCAGCAGAGAGAATCGAAATTCACCCTTCCACTTT.